This passage covers 8 T cell receptor beta chains from one sample sequenced in a study of post-analysis software for immune sequencing data. For these receptors, no antigen is known. Study-wide results and caveats: The study found TRBV5-6, TRBV5-1 and TRBV20-1 among roughly 5 TRBV segments more frequent in patients than controls.

Built from TCR beta cDNA, the libraries had unique molecular identifiers in them. TCRdb reanalysed the PCR reads using MiXCR and keeps one entry per CDR3 protein. This table holds approximately 770,000 distinct CDR3 sequences, approximately 44% found once. Sequencing input: blood. These receptors were collected from a girl under 18 with multiple sclerosis.

The chain carries TRBV12-3 or TRBV12-4 and TRBJ2-1; D not resolved. The CDR3 contains 12 residues. V was trimmed by 5 bases and J by 12 bases, leaving 14 bases between them. CDR3 in DNA: TGTGCCAGCAGTAGATTTACTATCGGGCAGTTCTTC. It is translated as CASSRFTIGQFF.

This clonotype was seen more than once but under ten times. The chain joins TRBV5-1 to TRBJ2-7, with a possible D match to TRBD1 (5 bases). V shed 0 bases and J shed 5 bases, with 15 bases lying between them. CDR1 is SGHRS and CDR2 is YFSETQ in the germline V gene. The CDR3 has 15 residues. Written as DNA, the CDR3 is TGCGCCAGCAGCTTGGACTGGGGCGGTCTCGACGAGCAGTACTTC. Translating it yields CASSLDWGGLDEQYF.

V and J are TRBV20-1 and TRBJ2-3, with 11 bases fitting TRBD2. V shed 5 bases, J shed 1 base, and the junction held 8 bases outside the gene matches. This CDR3 contains 16 residues. Looked up from germline, CDR1 is DFQATT and CDR2 is SNEGSKA (reference sequence). The CDR3 loop reads CSAVPGTSGGTDTQYF. The CDR3, as DNA: TGCAGTGCTGTACCCGGGACTAGCGGAGGCACAGATACGCAGTATTTT.

This clonotype was counted between two and nine times. The chain combines TRBV5-4 with TRBJ1-2, with D possibly matching TRBD1 (5 bases). V was trimmed by 0 bases and J by 4 bases, leaving 13 bases between them. Germline-derived CDR1 and CDR2 are SGHNT and YYREEE (reference sequence). The CDR3 covers 15 residues. The chain's CDR3 is CASSLAGVATYGYTF. In nucleotides, the CDR3 is TGTGCCAGCAGCTTGGCGGGGGTAGCTACCTATGGCTACACCTTC.

The chain employs TRBV7-8 and TRBJ2-7; TRBD2 agrees at 9 bases. CDR1 is SGHVS, CDR2 FQNEAQ, per germline. The CDR3 covers 18 residues. Trimming at V came to 1 base and at J to 5 bases, leaving 15 bases not matched to a gene. The CDR3 here is CASSLVAGGPSRSDEQYF. The DNA of the CDR3 is TGTGCCAGCAGCTTAGTGGCGGGAGGGCCAAGTCGTAGCGACGAGCAGTACTTC.

The chain is built from TRBV3-1 and TRBJ2-6; no definite D call. Germline V CDR1 and CDR2: LGHDT, YNNKEL (reference sequence). CDR3 size: 16 residues. Trimming stripped 0 bases from V and 0 bases from J, with 6 bases between. The chain's CDR3 is CASSQEVTSGANVLTF. In DNA form, the CDR3 reads TGTGCCAGCAGCCAAGAAGTCACCTCTGGGGCCAACGTCCTGACTTTC.

This chain uses TRBV29-1 with TRBJ2-3; 8 bases align to TRBD2. The germline V gene has CDR1 SQVTM and CDR2 ANQGSEA. V lost 0 bases, J lost 6 bases, and 14 bases stayed unmatched. This CDR3 region has 17 residues. The CDR3 reads CSVEEASGHPGGDTQYF. CDR3 nucleotides: TGCAGCGTTGAAGAGGCTAGCGGGCACCCGGGCGGGGATACGCAGTATTTT.

The chain uses TRBV24-1 and TRBJ2-7, with a possible D match to TRBD2 (5 bases). CDR1 and CDR2 (germline): KGHDR, SFDVKD. V gave up 5 bases and J gave up 4 bases, with 14 bases separating them. The CDR3 is 14 residues long. CDR3 coding DNA: TGTGCCACCAGTGGAGCGGCAAGCTATTACGAGCAGTACTTC. Translation: CATSGAASYYEQYF.